The sequence of this T cell receptor beta chain was determined in a study of tumor-infiltrating lymphocytes in primary liver carcinoma. As for the study in general: The cohort included men and women aged 30 to 69 years. In every tissue type, samples returned a similar yield of roughly 3.5 to 7.13 million productive TCRbeta reads.

It was unsorted whole blood that yielded blood RNA, and germline DNA was also extracted. There are 14 residues in the CDR3. J gave up 7 bases and V 6 bases, and 11 bases lay outside the gene matches. Priming with a constant-region primer yielded TCR beta cDNA from about 450 ng total RNA. TCR beta libraries came from three nested multiplex PCR rounds using slightly modified ARM-PCR. Investigators reported that the first two PCR rounds, at about 9 cycles each, used TRBV1-TRBV30 forward primers with a C-beta reverse primer. TCRdb independently ran MiXCR on the multiplex PCR reads; one entry per CDR3 protein. Of 320,000 or so distinct CDR3 sequences listed, over 55% are singletons. Findings and caveats of the study: For tumor-adjacent and tumor-blood pairs, overlap was less than that seen for tumor region pairs.

The table lists this clonotype with a few counts. Its antigen is not known. A much larger clone differs from this one at a single base, so this may be a read error. The sequencing input was peripheral blood. The sequence was collected from a man aged 40-50 years with primary liver carcinoma and hepatitis B virus infection. The chain is built from TRBV12-3 or TRBV12-4 and TRBJ2-5, with 7 bases identical to TRBD2. DNA of the CDR3: TGTGCCAGCAGCGGCGGACGGGGGGAAGTGACCCAGTACTTC. This translates into CASSGGRGEVTQYF.